Below are 29 T cell receptor beta chains sequenced from a single sample in a study of cytomegalovirus exposure and HLA in healthy donors. Use of 60 Vbeta and 13 Jbeta primers characterized the PCR. Clones were read by immunoSEQ multiplex PCR, and TCRdb kept only the in-frame ones, dropping some. The sample records about 140,000 clones, 80% to 85% being singletons. Sequencing was performed on PBMCs. The receptor set was obtained from a male donor in good health and CMV-seropositive.

The DNA for the CDR3 is TGTGCCAGTAGTATTCCAGGAGGGGCTGAGCAGTTCTTC. Amino acid sequence: CASSIPGGAEQFF. The chain recombines TRBV19 with TRBJ2-1, with D tentatively TRBD2 (6 bases). The V end lost 3 bases, the J end lost 9 bases, and 12 bases lay between the germline ends. The CDR3 has 13 residues. Germline-derived CDR1 and CDR2 are LNHDA and SQIVND (reference sequence).

V gene TRBV30 combines with J gene TRBJ1-6, with TRBD1 as a possible D gene (6 bases). The germline CDR1 and CDR2 sequences are GTSNPN and SVGIG (reference sequence). Trimming left V 4 bases short and J 8 bases short, with 12 bases between. The CDR3 loop spans 13 amino acids. This CDR3 reads CAWTTGLHSPLHF. The CDR3 bases are TGTGCCTGGACCACAGGGCTACATTCACCCCTCCACTTT.

V usage is TRBV7-3 and J usage is TRBJ2-2; TRBD2 matches 9 bases. CDR3 length equals 15 residues. V was clipped by 6 bases and J by 1 base; unmatched bases: 3. Germline values: CDR1 SGHTA, CDR2 FQGTGA. Here the CDR3 DNA reads TGTGCCAGCAGTTTGACTAGCGGGAACACCGGGGAGCTGTTTTTT. The encoded protein is CASSLTSGNTGELFF.

The chain carries TRBV28 and TRBJ2-2, with 12 bases aligning to TRBD2. V was clipped by 3 bases and J by 3 bases; unmatched bases: 2. From germline, CDR1 is MDHEN and CDR2 SYDVKM. The length of the CDR3 is 16 residues. The CDR3 DNA is TGTGCCAGCAGTTTGACTAGCGGGAGCTACACCGGGGAGCTGTTTTTT. It yields the protein CASSLTSGSYTGELFF.

This chain uses TRBV19 with TRBJ2-4, with a possible D match to TRBD2 (6 bases). Between the trimmed V and J ends, which lost 6 bases and 1 base, there was a span of 10 bases. Germline V CDR1 and CDR2: LNHDA, SQIVND (reference sequence). This CDR3 spans 14 amino acids. The CDR3: CASRPGRAKNIQYF. CDR3 bases: TGTGCCAGTAGACCAGGGAGGGCCAAAAACATTCAGTACTTC.

The chain employs TRBV9 and TRBJ2-2; the D gene is possibly TRBD1 (6 bases). The CDR3 covers 15 residues. V was pared by 4 bases and J by 2 bases, with 12 bases between. The germline CDR1 and CDR2 sequences are SGDLS and YYNGEE. In DNA form, the CDR3 reads TGTGCCAGCAGCCGAGGGACAACCAACACCGGGGAGCTGTTTTTT. Its translation: CASSRGTTNTGELFF.

V gene TRBV4-1 combines with J gene TRBJ1-2; 8 bases match TRBD1. The CDR3 runs to 15 residues. V trimming: 0 bases; J trimming: 2 bases; junction bases outside the gene matches: 2. The V gene's germline CDR1 is MGHRA and CDR2 YSYEKL. The CDR3, as DNA: TGCGCCAGCAGCCAAGAGGGACAGGACAACTATGGCTACACCTTC. Translation: CASSQEGQDNYGYTF.

CDR3 sequence (DNA): TGTGCCAGCAGCTTACCCGGGACAGGGTCTAATGGCTACACCTTC. This sequence encodes CASSLPGTGSNGYTF. V and J are TRBV7-2 and TRBJ1-2; 9 bases are shared with TRBD1. The germline gives CDR1 SGHTA, CDR2 FQGNSA. The CDR3 sequence is 15 residues long. Unmatched junction bases numbered 7, after V lost 2 bases and J lost 6 bases.

The chain combines TRBV11-2 with TRBJ2-3; TRBD2 is a possible D gene (6 bases). The CDR3 consists of 15 residues. Germline V gene sequence: CDR1 SGHAT, CDR2 FQNNGV. With 4 bases removed from V and 2 bases from J, the gap between germline ends came to 13 bases. CDR3 nucleotide sequence: TGTGCCAGCAGCTGGACTAACACCTTCACAGATACGCAGTATTTT. This codes for CASSWTNTFTDTQYF. Full variable domain (remainder filled in from reference TRBV11-2 and TRBJ2-3): EAGVAQSPRYKIIEKRQSVAFWCNPISGHATLYWYQQILGQGPKLLIQFQNNGVVDDSQLPKDRFSAERLKGVDSTLKIQPAKLEDSAVYLCASSWTNTFTDTQYFGPGTRLTVL.

The rearrangement uses TRBV18 and TRBJ2-3, with 8 bases that match TRBD1. The CDR3 runs 15 residues. J was trimmed by 4 bases and V by 3 bases; bases with no gene match: 6. Germline lookup yields CDR1 KGHSH and CDR2 LQKENI. CDR3 residues: CASSPSDRAPDTQYF. In DNA form, the CDR3 reads TGTGCCAGCTCACCGTCGGACAGGGCCCCAGATACGCAGTATTTT.

The rearrangement uses TRBV5-5 and TRBJ2-5; 7 positions match TRBD1. The trim removed 4 bases at V and 2 bases at J, leaving 5 bases unmatched. The CDR3 runs to 14 residues. Germline V lookup: CDR1 SGHKS, CDR2 YYEKEE (reference sequence). CDR3 DNA sequence: TGTGCCAGCAGCCTGGGGACAGTTCAAGAGACCCAGTACTTC. Translated: CASSLGTVQETQYF.

The chain links TRBV4-1 to TRBJ2-1, with a weak D call TRBD2 (5 bases). Trimming cost V 0 bases and J 2 bases, with 14 bases left between them. The CDR3 is 17 amino acids. Germline V gives CDR1 MGHRA, CDR2 YSYEKL. The CDR3 protein is CASSQDNAEGAYNEQFF. The CDR3, as DNA: TGCGCCAGCAGCCAAGATAATGCAGAGGGAGCCTACAATGAGCAGTTCTTC.

V is TRBV6-5 and J is TRBJ1-6; no reliable D call. The CDR3 runs to 16 residues. V was trimmed by 0 bases and J by 2 bases, leaving 8 bases between them. Germline assignment: CDR1 MNHEY and CDR2 SVGAGI. The CDR3 region has the DNA TGTGCCAGCAGTTACTCGGGAGACCCCTATAATTCACCCCTCCACTTT. Its translation: CASSYSGDPYNSPLHF.

V usage is TRBV5-1 and J usage is TRBJ1-1; 7 bases agree with TRBD1. Germline V gene data show CDR1 as SGHRS and CDR2 as YFSETQ. V trimming: 0 bases; J trimming: 7 bases; junction bases outside the gene matches: 6. There are 14 residues in the CDR3. The CDR3 nucleotides read TGCGCCAGCAGCTTGGTAAGGACAGGTCGTGAAGCTTTCTTT. As protein: CASSLVRTGREAFF.

The chain uses TRBV19 and TRBJ1-2; 9 bases agree with TRBD1. Per germline, CDR1 LNHDA and CDR2 SQIVND (reference sequence). The CDR3 contains 14 residues. J lost 4 bases, V lost 6 bases, and 6 bases had no gene match. The CDR3 nucleotides are TGTGCCAGTAGGGCACAGGGGGCGGGCTATGGCTACACCTTC. Amino acids: CASRAQGAGYGYTF.

The gene calls are TRBV19 and TRBJ1-4; 7 bases are a match to TRBD1. The junction had 5 bases not matched to a gene; V was cut back by 5 bases and J by 8 bases. The CDR3 loop spans 13 amino acids. Germline V CDR1 and CDR2: LNHDA, SQIVND (reference sequence). The DNA of the CDR3 is TGTGCCAGTAGTCCCCCGACAGGGGAAAAACTGTTTTTT. Residues: CASSPPTGEKLFF. The full variable domain, completed using reference TRBV19 and TRBJ1-4, is DGGITQSPKYLFRKEGQNVTLSCEQNLNHDAMYWYRQDPGQGLRLIYYSQIVNDFQKGDIAEGYSVSREKKESFPLTVTSAQKNPTAFYLCASSPPTGEKLFFGSGTQLSVL.

The CDR3 sequence is CASSVAGLAGVNTGELFF. Written as DNA, the CDR3 is TGTGCCAGCAGCGTAGCGGGACTAGCGGGAGTAAACACCGGGGAGCTGTTTTTT. This chain uses TRBV9 with TRBJ2-2; 14 bases match TRBD2. V was pared by 0 bases and J by 2 bases, with 3 bases of the junction left unmatched. Germline CDR1 and CDR2: SGDLS and YYNGEE. The CDR3 spans 18 residues. The complete variable domain, with remaining parts taken from reference TRBV9 and TRBJ2-2, reads DSGVTQTPKHLITATGQRVTLRCSPRSGDLSVYWYQQSLDQGLQFLIQYYNGEERAKGNILERFSAQQFPDLHSELNLSSLELGDSALYFCASSVAGLAGVNTGELFFGEGSRLTVL.

This chain uses TRBV7-2 with TRBJ2-3; D call uncertain. V lost 3 bases and J 0 bases, leaving 4 bases between the germline ends. There are 13 residues in the CDR3. Germline CDR1 and CDR2: SGHTA and FQGNSA. In DNA, the CDR3 is TGTGCCAGCAGCTTCGGGAGCACAGATACGCAGTATTTT. Amino acid sequence: CASSFGSTDTQYF.

As for this clone: The same CDR3 arises from other DNA sequences in this sample as well. This chain joins TRBV5-4 and TRBJ2-3, with 7 bases aligning to TRBD1. Germline assignment: CDR1 SGHNT and CDR2 YYREEE (reference sequence). Losses at the gene ends were 4 bases for V and 4 bases for J; bases not matched to a gene: 3. The CDR3 is 13 amino acids. Written as DNA, the CDR3 is TGTGCCAGCAGCCTTCAGGGGGCAGATACGCAGTATTTT. This encodes CASSLQGADTQYF.

This clone is a singleton in its sample. This chain links TRBV7-9 with TRBJ1-1; 8 nucleotides align to TRBD1. Germline V gene lookup returns CDR1 SEHNR and CDR2 FQNEAQ (reference sequence). The CDR3 has 16 residues. Unmatched junction bases numbered 7, after V lost 4 bases and J lost 0 bases. The CDR3 reads CASSWGDRPMNTEAFF. In nucleotides, the CDR3 is TGTGCCAGCAGCTGGGGGGACAGGCCCATGAACACTGAAGCTTTCTTT.

The rearrangement uses TRBV7-9 and TRBJ2-2, with 7 nucleotides matching TRBD2. CDR1 and CDR2 (germline): SEHNR, FQNEAQ (reference sequence). The CDR3 extends over 18 amino acids. V lost 4 bases, J lost 6 bases, and 17 bases stayed unmatched. The DNA of the CDR3 is TGTGCCAGCAGCTCCACCTCGAGTAGGACTAGAATAGCCGGGGAGCTGTTTTTT. Its protein product is CASSSTSSRTRIAGELFF.

This chain joins TRBV11-2 and TRBJ2-5, with D perhaps TRBD1 (6 bases). Trimming shortened V by 5 bases and J by 2 bases, and 9 bases separated the two germline ends. Germline V CDR1 and CDR2: SGHAT, FQNNGV. The CDR3 is made up of 13 amino acids. CDR3 in amino acids: CASSGQIQETQYF. As DNA, the CDR3 is TGTGCCAGCAGCGGACAGATACAAGAGACCCAGTACTTC.

J is TRBJ2-3 and V is TRBV28; 8 bases fit TRBD1. Unmatched junction bases numbered 3, after V lost 6 bases and J lost 1 base. Looked up from germline, CDR1 is MDHEN and CDR2 is SYDVKM. The CDR3 spans 14 residues. The CDR3 region has the DNA TGTGCCAGCAGAGAGACAGGGGGCACAGATACGCAGTATTTT. Its translation: CASRETGGTDTQYF.

The chain employs TRBV19 and TRBJ2-5; the match to TRBD1 covers 7 bases. CDR1 LNHDA and CDR2 SQIVND come from the germline V gene (reference sequence). Trimming at V came to 4 bases and at J to 4 bases, leaving 3 bases not matched to a gene. The CDR3 is 13 amino acids. The CDR3 is CASSNRGRETQYF. CDR3 nucleotide sequence: TGTGCCAGTAGTAACAGGGGACGAGAGACCCAGTACTTC. The full variable domain, its missing parts supplied by reference TRBV19 and TRBJ2-5, is DGGITQSPKYLFRKEGQNVTLSCEQNLNHDAMYWYRQDPGQGLRLIYYSQIVNDFQKGDIAEGYSVSREKKESFPLTVTSAQKNPTAFYLCASSNRGRETQYFGPGTRLLVL.

The rearrangement uses TRBV29-1 and TRBJ1-1, with 7 positions matching TRBD1. J lost 0 bases, V lost 1 base, and 2 bases had no gene match. Germline CDR1 and CDR2: SQVTM and ANQGSEA. The CDR3 spans 14 residues. Here the CDR3 reads CSVEGDRVNTEAFF. The CDR3 nucleotides read TGCAGCGTTGAAGGCGACAGGGTGAACACTGAAGCTTTCTTT.

The rearrangement uses TRBV11-2 and TRBJ2-7; 9 positions agree with TRBD1. This CDR3 is built from 16 residues. Germline CDR1 SGHAT, CDR2 FQNNGV. V lost 5 bases and J lost 2; bases outside the gene matches: 10. CDR3 region: CASSVRTGDRTYEQYF. The CDR3 nucleotides read TGTGCCAGCAGCGTGAGGACAGGGGATCGCACCTACGAGCAGTACTTC.

The chain is built from TRBV7-2 and TRBJ1-1; TRBD1 matches at 8 bases. The V segment lost 2 bases and the J segment 0 bases; nucleotides outside the gene matches: 2. Germline assignment: CDR1 SGHTA and CDR2 FQGNSA. CDR3 length: 15 residues. The CDR3 spells CASSLSGGMNTEAFF. The DNA for the CDR3 is TGTGCCAGCAGCTTATCAGGGGGCATGAACACTGAAGCTTTCTTT.

V gene TRBV4-1 combines with J gene TRBJ2-2, with D perhaps matching TRBD2 (5 bases). The length of the CDR3 is 16 residues. Germline-derived CDR1 and CDR2 are MGHRA and YSYEKL. V lost 6 bases to trimming and J lost 4 bases, with 18 bases between them. The CDR3 loop is CASSQFSERRTGELFF. As DNA, the CDR3 is TGCGCCAGCAGTCAATTTTCGGAGCGGCGCACCGGGGAGCTGTTTTTT.

This chain joins TRBV16 and TRBJ1-5; a weak D match, TRBD1 (5 bases). This CDR3 contains 14 residues. Germline values: CDR1 KGHSY, CDR2 FQNENV. V was clipped by 4 bases and J by 5 bases, with 12 bases between them. CDR3 in DNA: TGTGCCAGCAGCCCTGGCTGGGGGGATCAGCCCCAGCATTTT. Translated, it gives CASSPGWGDQPQHF.